This T cell receptor beta chain originates from a study of radiotherapy plus CTLA-4 blockade in lung cancer. Study details: Objective responses were documented in about 20% of patients, with disease control in roughly 34%. Findings and limits, study-wide: Blood saw expansion of tumor-derived TCR clones after radiotherapy plus ipilimumab. With interferon-beta, early dynamics of blood T cell clones were reported to best predict response.

Germline V CDR1 and CDR2: GTSNPN, SVGIG (reference sequence). The CDR3 sequence is 15 residues long. Trimming stripped 0 bases from V and 4 bases from J, with 15 bases between. On this clone: What it binds is unknown.

The assay was immunoSEQ multiplex PCR, and TCRdb's table has in-frame clones only and misses some. The sample includes 77,000 or so clones, roughly 70% of them seen just once. The TCR was taken from a human donor with non-small cell lung cancer whose response to radiotherapy plus ipilimumab could not be evaluated. Material: peripheral blood, obtained from a patient treated with radiotherapy plus ipilimumab. The V gene is TRBV30, the J gene TRBJ1-2; D is undetermined. The CDR3 nucleotides read TGTGCCTGGAGTGTAGGATTCGCGGGTTCCTATGGCTACACCTTC. Its translation is CAWSVGFAGSYGYTF.